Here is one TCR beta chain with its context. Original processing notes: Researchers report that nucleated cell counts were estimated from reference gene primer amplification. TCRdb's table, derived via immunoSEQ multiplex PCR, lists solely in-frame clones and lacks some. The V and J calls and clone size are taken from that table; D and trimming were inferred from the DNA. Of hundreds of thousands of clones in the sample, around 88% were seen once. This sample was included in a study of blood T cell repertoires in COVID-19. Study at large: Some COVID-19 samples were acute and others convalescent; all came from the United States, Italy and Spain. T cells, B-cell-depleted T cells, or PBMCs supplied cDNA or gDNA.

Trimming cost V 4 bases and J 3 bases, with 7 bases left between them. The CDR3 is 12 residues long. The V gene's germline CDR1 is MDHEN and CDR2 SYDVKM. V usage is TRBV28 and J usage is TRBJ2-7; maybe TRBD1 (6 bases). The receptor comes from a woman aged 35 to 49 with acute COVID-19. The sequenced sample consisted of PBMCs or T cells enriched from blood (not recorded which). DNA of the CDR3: TGTGCCAGCAGTTCAGGGGTCTACGAGCAGTACTTC. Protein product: CASSSGVYEQYF.